A selection of T cell receptor beta chains follows, all from one sample in a study of shared clonotypes between healthy human individuals. Generated by immunoSEQ multiplex PCR, the TCRdb table keeps only in-frame clones and is missing some. The repertoire holds 2 million to 2.5 million clones, with just under 95% as singletons. The sample consisted of naive CD8+ T cells sorted from blood. Receptors were obtained from a man aged 18 to 29 in good health. The CDR3 runs from the conserved cysteine through the conserved F or W. A D gene is named only where the DNA matches it firmly. Size is stated for part of the rows, as once, few or many counts, or as a class when the clone is expanded.

>TRBV6-5|TRBJ2-1|.|once
CASSYSIAGVYNEQFF
TGTGCCAGCAGTTACTCGATCGCGGGTGTCTACAATGAGCAGTTCTTC
>TRBV29-1|TRBJ1-2|.|.
CSVEVGILDGYTF
TGCAGCGTTGAAGTGGGGATACTGGATGGCTACACCTTC
>TRBV28|TRBJ1-4|.|.
CASSLFPGDEKLFF
TGTGCCAGCAGTTTATTCCCTGGGGATGAAAAACTGTTTTTT
>TRBV11-2|TRBJ1-4|.|.
CASSPLDGLPLLNEKLFF
TGTGCCAGCAGCCCGTTGGACGGGCTACCTCTACTTAATGAAAAACTGTTTTTT
>TRBV29-1|TRBJ2-1|.|.
CSVELSGEQFF
TGCAGCGTTGAACTCAGCGGTGAGCAGTTCTTC
>TRBV13|TRBJ1-5|.|.
CASSSGGTLWEPQHF
TGTGCCAGCAGCTCCGGAGGGACCCTATGGGAGCCCCAGCATTTT
>TRBV7-9|TRBJ2-1|.|.
CASSLSGDPHNEQFF
TGTGCCAGCAGCTTAAGTGGGGACCCCCACAATGAGCAGTTCTTC
>TRBV19|TRBJ1-1|TRBD1|.
CASIGTGATGTEAFF
TGTGCCAGTATAGGGACAGGGGCGACGGGCACTGAAGCTTTCTTT
>TRBV5-4|TRBJ1-3|TRBD1|.
CASSFKGQGNTIYF
TGTGCCAGCAGCTTTAAGGGACAGGGAAACACCATATATTTT
>TRBV28|TRBJ2-3|.|.
CASTRFPDTQYF
TGTGCCAGCACCCGGTTCCCAGATACGCAGTATTTT
>TRBV9|TRBJ2-7|.|once
CASSVGGDTAYEQYF
TGTGCCAGCAGCGTAGGGGGCGACACAGCCTACGAGCAGTACTTC
>TRBV27|TRBJ2-7|.|once
CASSFSLMAYEQYF
TGTGCCAGCAGTTTCTCACTAATGGCTTACGAGCAGTACTTC
>TRBV7-2|TRBJ2-2|.|.
CASSLDPNTGELFF
TGTGCCAGCAGCTTAGACCCGAACACCGGGGAGCTGTTTTTT
>TRBV9|TRBJ1-3|.|.
CASSVLGGNTIYF
TGTGCCAGCAGCGTTCTCGGTGGAAACACCATATATTTT
>TRBV6-5|TRBJ2-7|.|.
CASSIDPYYEQYF
TGTGCCAGCAGTATAGACCCGTACTACGAGCAGTACTTC
>TRBV5-4|TRBJ1-3|TRBD1|.
CASSLGTGGDSGNTIYF
TGTGCCAGCAGCTTAGGGACAGGGGGAGACTCTGGAAACACCATATATTTT
>TRBV9|TRBJ2-7|TRBD1|once
CASSVGTGGSYEQYF
TGTGCCAGCAGCGTAGGAACAGGGGGGTCGTACGAGCAGTACTTC
>TRBV6-6|TRBJ2-7|.|.
CASSAGRNYEQYF
TGTGCCAGCAGTGCGGGACGGAACTACGAGCAGTACTTC
>TRBV4-1|TRBJ2-7|TRBD2|.
CASSQGTTSGSSYEQYF
TGCGCCAGCAGCCAGGGGACGACTAGCGGGAGTTCCTACGAGCAGTACTTC
>TRBV28|TRBJ2-5|TRBD1|.
CASSLDRGRGTQYF
TGTGCCAGCAGTTTGGACAGGGGGCGAGGGACCCAGTACTTC
>TRBV10-3|TRBJ2-1|TRBD2|.
CAIRPAGGPDEQFF
TGTGCCATCCGTCCCGCGGGGGGGCCCGATGAGCAGTTCTTC
>TRBV27|TRBJ2-3|TRBD1|.
CASSLRVDRAAKIGTDTQYF
TGTGCCAGCAGTTTACGGGTTGACAGGGCGGCAAAGATTGGCACAGATACGCAGTATTTT
>TRBV2|TRBJ2-7|.|.
CASSQHYEQYF
TGTGCCAGCAGTCAACACTACGAGCAGTACTTC
>TRBV4-3|TRBJ2-7|.|.
CASSQDPWGEQYF
TGCGCCAGCAGCCAAGATCCCTGGGGGGAGCAGTACTTC
>TRBV27|TRBJ2-1|.|.
CASSLYGDEQFF
TGTGCCAGCAGTTTATATGGGGATGAGCAGTTCTTC
>TRBV5-8|TRBJ2-1|.|.
CASSLTATYNEQFF
TGTGCCAGCAGCTTGACGGCCACCTACAATGAGCAGTTCTTC
>TRBV28|TRBJ1-1|.|.
CASSFRGGTEAFF
TGTGCCAGCAGTTTTAGGGGGGGCACTGAAGCTTTCTTT
>TRBV29-1|TRBJ2-4|.|.
CSVVGREAKNIQYF
TGCAGCGTTGTAGGAAGGGAAGCCAAAAACATTCAGTACTTC
>TRBV9|TRBJ1-3|.|.
CASSDSGNTIYF
TGTGCCAGCAGCGACAGCGGAAACACCATATATTTT
>TRBV6-6|TRBJ2-1|.|once
CASSYGGVEEQFF
TGTGCCAGCAGTTACGGAGGGGTTGAGGAGCAGTTCTTC
>TRBV6-5|TRBJ2-7|TRBD1|.
CASSAQGAYEQYF
TGTGCCAGCAGTGCCCAGGGGGCATACGAGCAGTACTTC
>TRBV18|TRBJ2-7|.|.
CASSPDGERATYEQYF
TGTGCCAGCTCACCAGACGGCGAGCGGGCTACTTACGAGCAGTACTTC
>TRBV5-8|TRBJ2-2|TRBD1|.
CASSLSGQGPPPTTGELFF
TGTGCCAGCAGCTTGTCGGGACAGGGGCCCCCCCCAACGACGGGGGAGCTGTTTTTT
>TRBV27|TRBJ2-7|.|.
CASRQGPGYEQYF
TGTGCCAGCAGGCAGGGGCCTGGCTACGAGCAGTACTTC
>TRBV5-6|TRBJ2-7|.|.
CASSLALEGAYEQYF
TGTGCCAGCAGCTTGGCCTTAGAGGGAGCCTACGAGCAGTACTTC
>TRBV10-3|TRBJ2-7|TRBD1|.
CAIRGTGMDYEQYF
TGTGCCATCAGGGGGACAGGGATGGACTACGAGCAGTACTTC
>TRBV4-1|TRBJ2-1|TRBD2|.
CASSLWTSGGAESYNEQFF
TGCGCCAGCAGCCTATGGACTAGCGGGGGGGCCGAGTCCTACAATGAGCAGTTCTTC
>TRBV27|TRBJ2-7|TRBD1|.
CASSSVGTGESEQYF
TGTGCCAGCAGTTCAGTAGGGACAGGGGAGAGTGAGCAGTACTTC
>TRBV4-3|TRBJ2-1|TRBD2|.
CASSQVWGGSTSYNEQFF
TGCGCCAGCAGCCAAGTGTGGGGCGGGAGCACATCCTACAATGAGCAGTTCTTC
>TRBV4-1|TRBJ1-5|TRBD1|.
CASSHMTGNNQPQHF
TGCGCCAGCAGCCACATGACAGGGAACAATCAGCCCCAGCATTTT
>TRBV19|TRBJ2-1|TRBD1|.
CATRRDREGDNEQFF
TGTGCCACCCGCCGGGACAGGGAGGGGGACAATGAGCAGTTCTTC
>TRBV28|TRBJ1-1|TRBD1|.
CASSLPQGRGTEAFF
TGTGCCAGCAGTTTACCACAGGGGCGCGGAACTGAAGCTTTCTTT
>TRBV6-5|TRBJ2-7|TRBD1|.
CASSLGQFAYEQYF
TGTGCCAGCAGCCTGGGACAGTTTGCCTACGAGCAGTACTTC
>TRBV11-2|TRBJ2-7|.|.
CASSLGGRPHEQYF
TGTGCCAGCAGCTTGGGAGGTAGACCCCACGAGCAGTACTTC
>TRBV27|TRBJ2-3|TRBD2|.
CASSSLRGGSTDTQYF
TGTGCCAGCAGTTCTCTCCGCGGGGGGTCCACAGATACGCAGTATTTT
>TRBV27|TRBJ2-5|.|.
CASSLSPLGGETQYF
TGTGCCAGCAGTTTATCGCCTCTAGGAGGAGAGACCCAGTACTTC
>TRBV9|TRBJ2-7|TRBD1|.
CASSEGQGEQYF
TGTGCCAGCAGCGAAGGACAGGGTGAGCAGTACTTC
>TRBV9|TRBJ1-2|.|.
CASSVQGYYGYTF
TGTGCCAGCAGCGTACAGGGATACTATGGCTACACCTTC
>TRBV5-1|TRBJ2-1|TRBD1|.
CASSWDRLSSYNEQFF
TGCGCCAGCAGCTGGGACAGGTTAAGCTCCTACAATGAGCAGTTCTTC
>TRBV5-1|TRBJ2-3|TRBD2|.
CASSLLAGGHPDTQYF
TGCGCCAGCAGCTTACTAGCGGGGGGCCACCCAGATACGCAGTATTTT
>TRBV6-6|TRBJ1-1|.|.
CASMDTEAFF
TGTGCCAGCATGGACACTGAAGCTTTCTTT
>TRBV28|TRBJ2-7|.|.
CASSFRPGYEQYF
TGTGCCAGCAGTTTCCGGCCCGGCTACGAGCAGTACTTC
>TRBV13|TRBJ2-1|.|.
CASSPRNEQFF
TGTGCCAGCAGTCCTAGGAATGAGCAGTTCTTC
>TRBV7-9|TRBJ1-1|.|.
CASSKGQLNTEAFF
TGTGCCAGCAGCAAAGGGCAGCTAAACACTGAAGCTTTCTTT